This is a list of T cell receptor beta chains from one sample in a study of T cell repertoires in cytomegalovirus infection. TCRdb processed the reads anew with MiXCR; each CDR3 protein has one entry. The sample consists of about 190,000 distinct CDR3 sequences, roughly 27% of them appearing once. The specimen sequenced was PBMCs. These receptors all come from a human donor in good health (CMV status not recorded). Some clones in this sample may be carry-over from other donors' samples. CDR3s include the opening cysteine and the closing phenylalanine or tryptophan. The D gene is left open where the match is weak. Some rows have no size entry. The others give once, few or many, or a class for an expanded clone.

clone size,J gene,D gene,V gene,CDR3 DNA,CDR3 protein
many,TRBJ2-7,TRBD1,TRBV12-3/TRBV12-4,TGTGCCAGCAGTCTACGGACAGGGCACGAGCAGTACTTC,CASSLRTGHEQYF
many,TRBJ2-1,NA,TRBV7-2,TGTGCCAGCAGCCTCCCTCCCGGGTGGTCCCCGATCAATGAGCAGTTCTTC,CASSLPPGWSPINEQFF
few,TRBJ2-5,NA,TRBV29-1,TGCAGCGTTGGCGAGACCCAGTACTTC,CSVGETQYF
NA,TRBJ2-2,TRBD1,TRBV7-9,TGTGCCAGCAGCCGACGACAGGGTCGGATGATCCTGACCGGGGAGCTGTTTTTT,CASSRRQGRMILTGELFF
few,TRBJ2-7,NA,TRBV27,TGTGCCAGCAGTTTGGGCGGAGGAGCCTACGAGCAGTACTTC,CASSLGGGAYEQYF
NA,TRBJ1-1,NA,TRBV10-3,TGTGCCATCAGTGGGGGGGTTGCTGAAGCTTTCTTT,CAISGGVAEAFF
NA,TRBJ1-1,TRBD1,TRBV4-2,TGTGCCAGCAGCCAAGGAACGGACAGGGGGAACACTGAAGCTTTCTTT,CASSQGTDRGNTEAFF
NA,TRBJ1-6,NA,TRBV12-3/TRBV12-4,TGTGCCAGCAGTTTAACAGGGAGTAATTCACCCCTCCACTTT,CASSLTGSNSPLHF
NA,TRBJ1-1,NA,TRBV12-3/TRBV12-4,TGTGCCAGCAGTCCCCCCCCCGGCGCTTTCTTT,CASSPPPGAFF
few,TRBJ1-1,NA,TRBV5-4,TGTGCCAGCAGCTTGGGGGGCAGATATATGAACACTGAAGCTTTCTTT,CASSLGGRYMNTEAFF
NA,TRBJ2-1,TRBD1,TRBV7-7,TGTGCTAGCAGCTCCCGAGGGGGCCTCGAGCAGTTCTTC,CASSSRGGLEQFF
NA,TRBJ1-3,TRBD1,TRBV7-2,TGTGCCAGCAGCTTGCCACAGGGGGCTGGAAACACCATATATTTT,CASSLPQGAGNTIYF
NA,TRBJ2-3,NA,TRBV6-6,TGTGCCAGCACGGGGGGCAAGGCGTATTTT,CASTGGKAYF
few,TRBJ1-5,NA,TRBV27,TGTGCCAGCAGTTTGGCGGGCCTACAGGGTTATCAGCCCCAGCATTTT,CASSLAGLQGYQPQHF
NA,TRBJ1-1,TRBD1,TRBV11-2,TGTGCCAGCAGCTCAATTCGGCAGGGGGGCACTGAAGCTTTCTTT,CASSSIRQGGTEAFF
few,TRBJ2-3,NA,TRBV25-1,TGTGCCAGCAGTGAATTTGGGTCCCCCTCATTCCGGTGGGTCTCTAGCACAGATACGCAGTATTTT,CASSEFGSPSFRWVSSTDTQYF
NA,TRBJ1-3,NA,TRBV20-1,TGCAGTGCGCCGGACCGTGGAAACACCATATATTTT,CSAPDRGNTIYF
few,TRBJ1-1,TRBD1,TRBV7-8,TGTGCCAGCAGCTCCTGGGACAGCATGAACACTGAAGCTTTCTTT,CASSSWDSMNTEAFF
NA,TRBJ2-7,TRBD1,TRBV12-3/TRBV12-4,TGTGCCAGCGGTGGACAGGGGGGCGAGCAGTACTTC,CASGGQGGEQYF
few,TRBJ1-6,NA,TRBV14,TGTGCCAGCAGCCAACTGACCGCGAATAATTCACCCCTCCACTTT,CASSQLTANNSPLHF
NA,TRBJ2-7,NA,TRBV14,TGTGCCAGCAGCCCTCGCCCGACGGTCTATTACGAGCAGTACTTC,CASSPRPTVYYEQYF
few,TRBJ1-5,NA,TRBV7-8,TGTGCCAGCAGCTTGTCCGCTAGCAATCAGCCCCAGCATTTT,CASSLSASNQPQHF
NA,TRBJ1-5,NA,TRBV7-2,TGTGCCAGCAGCTATCGACCAGATCAGCCCCAGCATTTT,CASSYRPDQPQHF
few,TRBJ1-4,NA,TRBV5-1,TGCGCCAGCAGCCTCTCGAGACCCGGTGAAAAACTGTTTTTT,CASSLSRPGEKLFF
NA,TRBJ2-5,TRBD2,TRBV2,TGTGCCAGCAGTGAAGACAGCGGGGGCCAAGAGACCCAGTACTTC,CASSEDSGGQETQYF
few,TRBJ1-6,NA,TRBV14,TGTGCCAGCAGCCAAGAGACGGGCCGTAATTCACCCCTCCACTTT,CASSQETGRNSPLHF
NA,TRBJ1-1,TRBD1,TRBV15,TGTGCCACCAGCAGAGGGGACAGGGGCACTGAAGCTTTCTTT,CATSRGDRGTEAFF
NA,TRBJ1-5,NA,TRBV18,TGTGCCAGCTCACCATCGGGCAGGCAAGCCAATCAGCCCCAGCATTTT,CASSPSGRQANQPQHF
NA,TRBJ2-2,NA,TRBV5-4,TGTGCCGCTAAGATGGGGTTGACCGGGGAGCTGTTTTTT,CAAKMGLTGELFF
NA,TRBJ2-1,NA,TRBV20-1,TGCAGTGCGGGGGGCGGAAAGGATAGCAATGAGCAGTTCTTC,CSAGGGKDSNEQFF
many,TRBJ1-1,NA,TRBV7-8,TGTGCCAGCAGCTTCAATAGCGGGGTGAACACTGAAGCTTTCTTT,CASSFNSGVNTEAFF
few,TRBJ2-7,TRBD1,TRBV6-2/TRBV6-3,TGTGCCAGCACCCGAGAAGGGACAGGGTATGACGAGCAGTACTTC,CASTREGTGYDEQYF
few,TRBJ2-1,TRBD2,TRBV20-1,TGCAGTGCTAGAGACGAGCTAGCGGGGGGGCGGGTTGAGCAGTTCTTC,CSARDELAGGRVEQFF
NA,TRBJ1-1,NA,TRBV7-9,TGTGCCAGCAGCCTCGTGACAATGAACACTGAAGCTTTCTTT,CASSLVTMNTEAFF
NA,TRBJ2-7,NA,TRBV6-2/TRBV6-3,TGTGCCAGCAGAATTACGGCGGACTACGAGCAGTACTTC,CASRITADYEQYF
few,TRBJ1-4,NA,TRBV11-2,TGTGCCAGCAGCTTCCCGGGCGAAAAACTGTTTTTT,CASSFPGEKLFF
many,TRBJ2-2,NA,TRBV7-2,TGTGCCAGCAGCTTAAAAGCTTTTACCGGGGAGCTGTTTTTT,CASSLKAFTGELFF
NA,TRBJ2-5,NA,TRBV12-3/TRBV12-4,TGTGCCAGCACCTCTCTGTCGGAGACCCAGTACTTC,CASTSLSETQYF
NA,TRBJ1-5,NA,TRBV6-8,TGTGCCAGCAACCTGGAGGGGGGGGGAACCCAGCCCCAGCATTTT,CASNLEGGGTQPQHF
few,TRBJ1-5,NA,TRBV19,TGTGCCAGTATCGGAGGGTATAGCAATCAGCCCCAGCATTTT,CASIGGYSNQPQHF
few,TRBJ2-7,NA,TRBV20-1,TGCAGTGCTAGAGCGGGGGCAGTGGACGAGCAGTACTTC,CSARAGAVDEQYF
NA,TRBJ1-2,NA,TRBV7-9,TGCGCCAGCAGCTTAAGATTGACAAAATCCAGGGGTGGCTACACCTTC,CASSLRLTKSRGGYTF
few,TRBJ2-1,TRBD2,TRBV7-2,TGTGCCAGCAGCCGTTCTAGCGGGGCTTCCTACAATGAGCAGTTCTTC,CASSRSSGASYNEQFF
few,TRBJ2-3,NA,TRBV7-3,TGTGCCAGCAGCCCCCGGGACGCCAGGGATACGCAGTATTTT,CASSPRDARDTQYF
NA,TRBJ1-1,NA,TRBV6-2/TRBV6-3,TGTGCCAGCAGTTACTCAGACGCGGCTTTCTTT,CASSYSDAAFF
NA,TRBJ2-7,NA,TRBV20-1,TGCAGTGCTAAAGAGAGCGGATCCTACGAGCAGTACTTC,CSAKESGSYEQYF
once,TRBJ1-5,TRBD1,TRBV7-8,TGTGCCAGCAGCCTCGACAGGGCGGGTCAGCCCCAGCATTTT,CASSLDRAGQPQHF
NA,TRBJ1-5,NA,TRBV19,TGTGCCAGTAGCAACTATAGAGATCAGCCCCAGCATTTT,CASSNYRDQPQHF
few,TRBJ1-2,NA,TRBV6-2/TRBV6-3,TGTGCCAGCAGTTACGGAAGGACGCGCTACACCTTC,CASSYGRTRYTF
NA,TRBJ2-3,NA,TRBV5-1,TGCGCCAGCAGCTTGGAGGGCCGGACTACGCAGTATTTT,CASSLEGRTTQYF
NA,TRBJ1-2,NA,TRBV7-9,TGTGCCAGCAGTCTTGGGGCAGGTGAAGGCTACACCTTC,CASSLGAGEGYTF
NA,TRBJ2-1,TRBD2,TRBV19,TGTGCCAGTAGGGATAGCGGGGGGGCCAACAATGAGCAGTTCTTC,CASRDSGGANNEQFF
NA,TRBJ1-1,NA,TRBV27,TGTGCCAGCAGTCCTCTGGGGGTGGCCGGGGTGGGAACTTTCTTT,CASSPLGVAGVGTFF
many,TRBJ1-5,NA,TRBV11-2,TGTGCCAGCAGCCAACAGGGCAATCAGCCCCAGCATTTT,CASSQQGNQPQHF
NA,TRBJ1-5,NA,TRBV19,TGTGCCAGTAGTATTACCAGGGGAAGGGGCAATCAGCCCCAGCATTTT,CASSITRGRGNQPQHF
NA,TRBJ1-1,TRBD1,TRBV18,TGTGCCAGCTCACCACCTATGACAGGGGAGAACACTGAAGCTTTCTTT,CASSPPMTGENTEAFF
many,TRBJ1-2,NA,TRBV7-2,TGTGCCAGCAGCTTAACCCTAGACAAGCTTAACTATGGCTACACCTTC,CASSLTLDKLNYGYTF
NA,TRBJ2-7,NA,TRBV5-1,TGCGCCAGCAGCAATCCCGGGTCTCACTACGAGCAGTACTTC,CASSNPGSHYEQYF
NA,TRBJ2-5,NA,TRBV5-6,TGTGCCAGCAGCTTGATTCCGGAAGAGACCCAGTACTTC,CASSLIPEETQYF
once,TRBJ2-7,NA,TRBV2,TGTGCCAGCCAGGGGATCCTCGAGCAGTACTTC,CASQGILEQYF